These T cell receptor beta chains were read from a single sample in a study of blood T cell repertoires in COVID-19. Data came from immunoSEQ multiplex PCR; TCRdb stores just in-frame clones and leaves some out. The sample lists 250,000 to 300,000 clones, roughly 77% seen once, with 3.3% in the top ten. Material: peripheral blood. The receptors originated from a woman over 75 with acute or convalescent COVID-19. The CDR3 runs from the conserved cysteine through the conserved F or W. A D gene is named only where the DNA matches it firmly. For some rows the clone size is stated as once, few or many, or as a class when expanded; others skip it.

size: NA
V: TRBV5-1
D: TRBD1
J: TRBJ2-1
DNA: TGCGCCAGCAGCCAGGGGGCCTTCGATGAGCAGTTCTTC
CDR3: CASSQGAFDEQFF

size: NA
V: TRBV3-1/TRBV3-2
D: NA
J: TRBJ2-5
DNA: TGTGCCAGCAGCCTTCGAGAGACCCAGTACTTC
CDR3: CASSLRETQYF

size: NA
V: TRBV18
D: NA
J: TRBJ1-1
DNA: TGTGCCAGCTCACCTGCAGGGCCGAACACTGAAGCTTTCTTT
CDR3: CASSPAGPNTEAFF

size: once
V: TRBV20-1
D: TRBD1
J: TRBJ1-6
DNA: TGCAGTGCTAGTGGGACAGCCTATTCACCCCTCCACTTT
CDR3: CSASGTAYSPLHF

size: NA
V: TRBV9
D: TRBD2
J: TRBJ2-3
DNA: TGTGCCAGCAGCACAACTAGCGGGAGGTTAACAGATACGCAGTATTTT
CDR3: CASSTTSGRLTDTQYF

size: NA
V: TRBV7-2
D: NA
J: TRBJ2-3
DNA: TGTGCCAGCAGCTTAGCGGGCGGAGGGCCAGATACGCAGTATTTT
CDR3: CASSLAGGGPDTQYF

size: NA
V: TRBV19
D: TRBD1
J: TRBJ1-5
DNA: TGTGCCAGTAGTACAACCCCCGGAGGACAGGGAAATCAGCCCCAGCATTTT
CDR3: CASSTTPGGQGNQPQHF

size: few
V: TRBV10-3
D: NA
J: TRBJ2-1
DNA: TGTGCCATCGCTAGCACAAATGAGCAGTTCTTC
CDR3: CAIASTNEQFF

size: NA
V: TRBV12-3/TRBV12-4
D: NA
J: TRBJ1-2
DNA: TGTGCCAGCAGAGAACAGGGAAACTATGGCTACACCTTC
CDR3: CASREQGNYGYTF

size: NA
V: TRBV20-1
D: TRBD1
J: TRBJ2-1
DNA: TGCAGTGCTAGTCCCCAGACAGGGAGTTCCTACAATGAGCAGTTCTTC
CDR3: CSASPQTGSSYNEQFF

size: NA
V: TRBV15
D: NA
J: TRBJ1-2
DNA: TGTGCCACCAGCAGAGACGCGGGAAAGTATGGCTACACCTTC
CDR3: CATSRDAGKYGYTF

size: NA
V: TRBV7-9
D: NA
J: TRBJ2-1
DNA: TGTGCCAGCAGCTTACAACTGCTGGGCGATGAGCAGTTCTTC
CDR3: CASSLQLLGDEQFF

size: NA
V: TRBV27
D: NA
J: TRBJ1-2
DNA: TGTGCCAGCCGGCCCGACAGGAACTATGGCTACACCTTC
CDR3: CASRPDRNYGYTF

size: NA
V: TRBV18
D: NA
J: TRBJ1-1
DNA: TGTGCCAGCTCATCTCCGAACACCAGGGTGGGCACTGAAGCTTTCTTT
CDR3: CASSSPNTRVGTEAFF

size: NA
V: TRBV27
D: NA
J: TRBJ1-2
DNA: TGTGCCAGCAGTTCGAACGTCAGGGGCGGCTACACCTTC
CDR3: CASSSNVRGGYTF

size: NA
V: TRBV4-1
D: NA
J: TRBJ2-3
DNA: TGCGCCAGCAGCCAAGCTGGACGGGAGAAGGGTGTGGATACGCAGTATTTT
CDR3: CASSQAGREKGVDTQYF

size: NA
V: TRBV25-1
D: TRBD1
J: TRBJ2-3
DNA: TGTGCCAGCAGTTCCCGAGGGGACAGTACAGATACGCAGTATTTT
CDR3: CASSSRGDSTDTQYF

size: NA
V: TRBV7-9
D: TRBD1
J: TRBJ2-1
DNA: TGTGCCAGCAGCCCCGGGACAGGGGCCTCCAATGAGCAGTTCTTC
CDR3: CASSPGTGASNEQFF

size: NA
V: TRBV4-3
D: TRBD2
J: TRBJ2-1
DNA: TGCGCCAGCAGCCAAGGGTCGGGGGGAGCGCACGAGCAGTTCTTC
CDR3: CASSQGSGGAHEQFF

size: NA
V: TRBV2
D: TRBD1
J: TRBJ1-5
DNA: TGTGCCAGCACGGGACAGGGGAATCAGCCCCAGCATTTT
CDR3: CASTGQGNQPQHF

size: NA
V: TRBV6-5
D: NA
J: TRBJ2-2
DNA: TGTGCCAGCGAGGACTTAAAGAACACCGGGGAGCTGTTTTTT
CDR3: CASEDLKNTGELFF

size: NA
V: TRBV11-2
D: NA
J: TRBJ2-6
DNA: TGTGCCAGCAGCTTCTCCCGGTACTCTGGGGCCAACGTCCTGACTTTC
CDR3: CASSFSRYSGANVLTF

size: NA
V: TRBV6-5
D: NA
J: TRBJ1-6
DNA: TGTGCCAGCAGTCGAGTTGAGGGTAGGAATTCACCCCTCCACTTT
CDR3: CASSRVEGRNSPLHF

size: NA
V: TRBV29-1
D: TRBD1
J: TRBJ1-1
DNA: TGCAGCGTTCAGGGGACAGGGGATGAAGCTTTCTTT
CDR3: CSVQGTGDEAFF

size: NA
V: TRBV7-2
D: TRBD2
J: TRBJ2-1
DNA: TGTGCCAGCAGCTTGACTAGCGGGGGATACAATGAGCAGTTCTTC
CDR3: CASSLTSGGYNEQFF

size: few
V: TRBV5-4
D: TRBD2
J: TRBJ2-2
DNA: TGTGCCAGCAGCGGACTAGCGGGAGAGGGGGCGGAGCTGTTTTTT
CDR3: CASSGLAGEGAELFF

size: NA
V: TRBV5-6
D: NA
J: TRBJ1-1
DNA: TGTGCCAGCAGCTTGGCGGGTTTCGAAGCTTTCTTT
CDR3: CASSLAGFEAFF

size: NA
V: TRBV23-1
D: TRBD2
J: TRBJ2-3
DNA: TGCGCCAGCAGTCAAGCCGGGGGGGGAGATACGCAGTATTTT
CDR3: CASSQAGGGDTQYF

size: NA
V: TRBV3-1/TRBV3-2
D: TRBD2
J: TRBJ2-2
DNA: TGTGCCAGCAGCCAGGGACTAGCCATGAACACCGGGGAGCTGTTTTTT
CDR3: CASSQGLAMNTGELFF

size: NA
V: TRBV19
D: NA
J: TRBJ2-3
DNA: TGTGCCAGTAGTATGCTGGGGGAGGCAGATACGCAGTATTTT
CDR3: CASSMLGEADTQYF

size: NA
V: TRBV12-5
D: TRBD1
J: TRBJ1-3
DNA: TGTGCTAGTGGTTCCGGACAGGGGTTCGACACCATATATTTT
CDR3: CASGSGQGFDTIYF

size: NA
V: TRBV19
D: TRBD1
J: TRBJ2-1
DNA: TGTGCCAGTACCCCCGGGGACAGTTACTCCTACAATGAGCAGTTCTTC
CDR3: CASTPGDSYSYNEQFF

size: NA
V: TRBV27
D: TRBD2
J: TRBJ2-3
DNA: TGTGCCAGCAGTCGGGAAGCGCCGACTAGCGAGCTTAGCACAGATACGCAGTATTTT
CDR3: CASSREAPTSELSTDTQYF

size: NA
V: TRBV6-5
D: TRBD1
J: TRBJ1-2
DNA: TGTGCCAGCGACAGGGTCGAGGGTGGCTACACCTTC
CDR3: CASDRVEGGYTF

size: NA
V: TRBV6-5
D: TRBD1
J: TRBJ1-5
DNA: TGTGCCAGCAGCCGGGGACAGCTAGATCAGCCCCAGCATTTT
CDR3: CASSRGQLDQPQHF

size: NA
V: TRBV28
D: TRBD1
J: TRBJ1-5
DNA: TGTGCCAGCAGTCCCCGGGACAGGGTATATTTAACGCAGCCCCAGCATTTT
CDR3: CASSPRDRVYLTQPQHF

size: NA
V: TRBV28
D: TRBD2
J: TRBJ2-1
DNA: TGTGCCACCAAAACCCGGGAGGGCCACTATTCCTACAATGAGCAGTTCTTC
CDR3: CATKTREGHYSYNEQFF

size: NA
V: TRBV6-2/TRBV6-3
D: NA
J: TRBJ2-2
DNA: TGTGCCAGCAGTAGAGCTAGGGAGACCGGGGAGCTGTTTTTT
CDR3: CASSRARETGELFF

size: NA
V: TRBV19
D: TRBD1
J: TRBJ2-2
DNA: TGTGCCAGTAGCCCTGACAGGGACGGAATGCCCACCGGGGAGCTGTTTTTT
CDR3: CASSPDRDGMPTGELFF

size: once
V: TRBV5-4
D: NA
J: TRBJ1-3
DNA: TGTGCCAGCAGCCTTACAGGGACTGGAAACACCATATATTTT
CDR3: CASSLTGTGNTIYF

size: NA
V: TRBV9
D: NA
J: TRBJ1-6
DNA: TGTGCCAGCAGCATCGGCGGGGCGGACAATTCACCCCTCCACTTT
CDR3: CASSIGGADNSPLHF

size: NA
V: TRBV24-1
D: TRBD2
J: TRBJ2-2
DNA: TGTGCCACCAGTGGTCGGGGGGGCGGATACACCGGGGAGCTGTTTTTT
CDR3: CATSGRGGGYTGELFF

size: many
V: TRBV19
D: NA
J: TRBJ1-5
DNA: TGTGCCAGTAGTATAGATTTTGTCCCGCTATACAATCAGCCCCAGCATTTT
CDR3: CASSIDFVPLYNQPQHF

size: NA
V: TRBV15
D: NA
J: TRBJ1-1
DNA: TGTGCCACCAGCAGAGAGGCAGGGTTGGGCACTGAAGCTTTCTTT
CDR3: CATSREAGLGTEAFF

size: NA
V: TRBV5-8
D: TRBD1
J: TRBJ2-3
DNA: TGTGCCAGCAGCCCCCAGGGGGCTGTAGGAGATACGCAGTATTTT
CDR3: CASSPQGAVGDTQYF

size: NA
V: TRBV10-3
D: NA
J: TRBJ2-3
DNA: TGTGCCATCAGTGATGGGACTAGCACAGATACGCAGTATTTT
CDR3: CAISDGTSTDTQYF

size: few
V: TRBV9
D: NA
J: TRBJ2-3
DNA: TGTGCCAGCAGCGTAGTCTCCCCGGGGACAGATACGCAGTATTTT
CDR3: CASSVVSPGTDTQYF